This T cell receptor beta chain came from a study of OX40 agonist ivuxolimab in advanced cancers. General study findings and limits: Low normalized T-cell clonal expansion was additionally recorded for some nonresponders. No determination was made of the antigen specificity of the expanded peripheral T cells. More expanded clones were seen, on average, in CD8+ T cells than in CD4+. Within 6 weeks, CD4+ and CD8+ blood T cells expanded clonally at 0.1 to 3.0 mg/kg.

TCRdb's copy holds only in-frame clones and misses some; the assay was immunoSEQ multiplex PCR. This table holds about 93,000 clones, around 94% found once. Concerning this clone itself: The antigen is not known.

CDR3 size: 15 residues. The V gene lost 1 base and the J gene lost 3 bases, with 13 bases spanning the gap. In germline, CDR1 is WSHSY, CDR2 SAAADI. This sequence was found in an adult with an advanced solid tumor such as melanoma, head and neck, liver or kidney cancer. The chain carries TRBV10-2 and TRBJ2-7; D is possibly TRBD1 (6 bases). The sequencing here drew on CD4+ or CD8+ T cells sorted from blood, taken in a trial of the OX40 agonist ivuxolimab. The CDR3 DNA reads as TGCGCCAGCAGTGAGTTAGGGGGTAAGGTCTACGAGCAGTACTTC. Amino acids: CASSELGGKVYEQYF.